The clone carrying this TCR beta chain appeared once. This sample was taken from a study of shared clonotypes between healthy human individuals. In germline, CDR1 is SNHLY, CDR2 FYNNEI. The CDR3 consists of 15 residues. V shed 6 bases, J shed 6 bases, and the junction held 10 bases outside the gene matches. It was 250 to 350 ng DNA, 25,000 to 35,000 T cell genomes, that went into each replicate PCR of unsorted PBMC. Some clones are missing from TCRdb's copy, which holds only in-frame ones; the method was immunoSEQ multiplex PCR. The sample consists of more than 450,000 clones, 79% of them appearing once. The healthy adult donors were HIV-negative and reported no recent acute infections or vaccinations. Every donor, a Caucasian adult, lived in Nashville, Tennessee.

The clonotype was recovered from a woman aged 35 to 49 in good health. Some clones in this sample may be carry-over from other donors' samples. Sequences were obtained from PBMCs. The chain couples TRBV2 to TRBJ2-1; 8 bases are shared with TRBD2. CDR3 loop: CASSRLAYEGNEQFF. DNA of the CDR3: TGTGCCAGCAGCAGACTAGCGTACGAGGGCAATGAGCAGTTCTTC. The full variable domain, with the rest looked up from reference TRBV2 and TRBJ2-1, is EPEVTQTPSHQVTQMGQEVILRCVPISNHLYFYWYRQILGQKVEFLVSFYNNEISEKSEIFDDQFSVERPDGSNFTLKIRSTKLEDSAMYFCASSRLAYEGNEQFFGPGTRLTVL.